This T cell receptor (beta chain) comes out of a study of cytomegalovirus exposure and HLA in healthy donors. Study details: Clustering assigned over 70% of the roughly 370 genotyped donors to the Caucasian-associated ancestry cluster. General study findings and limits: The study flagged some 170 TCR beta chains as cytomegalovirus-associated. When analyzed later, a missense DCLRE1C variant was found to be linked to TCR beta V- and J-gene trimming. In a later analysis, HLA-C alleles had the fewest associated TCRs, DRB1 alleles the most.

This CDR3 spans 11 amino acids. Per germline, CDR1 SEHNR and CDR2 FQNEAQ (reference sequence). Comment on this clone: Its antigen remains unknown. At one end the junction does not follow the germline gene, possibly because of a read error.

13 Jbeta primers and 60 Vbeta primers were used for the PCR. TCRdb keeps only in-frame clones here, not all; method: immunoSEQ multiplex PCR. This sample carries some 200,000 clones, over 70% of them seen once, and the ten largest clones take 3% to 4%. This clonotype was sampled from a man between 45 and 60 years old in good health and CMV-seronegative. V and J are TRBV7-9 and TRBJ1-2; D is unclear. The material sequenced was PBMCs. The CDR3 sequence: CSSSEGYGYTF. The CDR3 DNA follows: TGTTCCAGCAGCGAGGGCTATGGCTACACCTTC.